A selection of T cell receptor beta chains follows, all from one sample in a study of T-cell reconstitution after alpha-beta-depleted transplantation in children. TCRdb independently ran MiXCR on the PCR reads; one entry per CDR3 protein. The sample lists some 300,000 distinct CDR3 sequences, around 10% seen once, with approximately 7.6% in the top ten. Sequenced material: PBMCs, taken before TCRalphabeta/CD19-depleted stem cell transplant. These receptors were collected from a boy in the first two years of life with acute myeloid leukemia, due to receive a stem cell transplant. Both conserved end residues are part of each CDR3. A D gene is named only where the DNA matches it firmly. Some rows have no size entry. The others give once, few or many, or a class for an expanded clone.

.,TRBV19,TRBJ2-1,TRBD2,TGTGCCAGTAGTATTAGGAGTTTACCGGGACTAGCGGAATACAATGAGCAGTTCTTC,CASSIRSLPGLAEYNEQFF
many,TRBV20-1,TRBJ1-2,.,TGCAGTGCTAGTCCTGTCTATGGCTACACCTTC,CSASPVYGYTF
.,TRBV5-4,TRBJ2-7,TRBD1,TGTGCCAGCAGCTTGGACTGGACAGGGGACTACGAGCAGTACTTC,CASSLDWTGDYEQYF
.,TRBV28,TRBJ1-6,TRBD1,TGTGCCAGCAGTTTAGTAGGGACAGCCTATAATTCACCCCTCCACTTT,CASSLVGTAYNSPLHF
.,TRBV12-3/TRBV12-4,TRBJ2-5,.,TGTGCCAGCAGTTACGAACATAGGTCCGGGGAGACCCAGTACTTC,CASSYEHRSGETQYF
few,TRBV12-3/TRBV12-4,TRBJ1-1,.,TGTGCCAGCAGTTTACTTGTGGGGGGCGCGATCGTTTACCACTCCATGAACACTGAAGCTTTCTTT,CASSLLVGGAIVYHSMNTEAFF
.,TRBV24-1,TRBJ2-1,.,TGTGCCACCAGTGGGACAAGCTCCTACAATGAGCAGTTCTTC,CATSGTSSYNEQFF
many,TRBV20-1,TRBJ1-1,.,TGCAGTGCTCCCCGGGTCCAGAACACTGAAGCTTTCTTT,CSAPRVQNTEAFF
.,TRBV20-1,TRBJ2-7,.,TGCAGTGCTAGCGCCCCTGCCTCGCCATCCCCTTACGAGCAGTACTTC,CSASAPASPSPYEQYF
many,TRBV7-3,TRBJ1-1,.,TGTGCCAGCAGCTTAAGGGGCGGTTACACTGAAGCTTTCTTT,CASSLRGGYTEAFF
many,TRBV28,TRBJ2-1,TRBD2,TGTGCCAGCAGCCACCTAGCGGAGGGGTACAATGAGCAGTTCTTC,CASSHLAEGYNEQFF
many,TRBV6-5,TRBJ2-7,.,TGTGCCAGCAGTTACTCGCGACAGTTAGGCTTAGGGGAGCAGTACTTC,CASSYSRQLGLGEQYF